This T cell receptor beta chain derives from a study of T cell repertoires in cytomegalovirus infection. Study as a whole: The public TCR beta signatures pointed to both CMV infection and matching HLA type. Study results and caveats: HLA-C-restricted CMV clonotypes gave the most frequent clonotype in two of eight donors.

Points on this clonotype: Its antigen is as yet unknown.

Germline CDR1 and CDR2: MDHEN and SYDVKM. With V trimmed by 3 bases and J by 5 bases, 12 bases remained unmatched. This CDR3 is built from 17 residues. TCRdb reprocessed the reads with MiXCR, giving one entry per CDR3 protein. The data hold roughly 19,000 distinct CDR3 sequences, with approximately 46% observed a single time. The clonotype originates from a human donor in good health (CMV status not recorded). Some clones in this sample may be carry-over from other donors' samples. The rearrangement links TRBV28 to TRBJ2-1; 8 positions match TRBD2. The sequencing here drew on CD8+ T cells from cultured PBMCs, taken from culture after CMV antigen stimulation. The chain's CDR3 is CASSFSPQAGANNEQFF. The CDR3, as DNA: TGTGCCAGCAGTTTTTCGCCGCAAGCGGGGGCTAACAATGAGCAGTTCTTC.